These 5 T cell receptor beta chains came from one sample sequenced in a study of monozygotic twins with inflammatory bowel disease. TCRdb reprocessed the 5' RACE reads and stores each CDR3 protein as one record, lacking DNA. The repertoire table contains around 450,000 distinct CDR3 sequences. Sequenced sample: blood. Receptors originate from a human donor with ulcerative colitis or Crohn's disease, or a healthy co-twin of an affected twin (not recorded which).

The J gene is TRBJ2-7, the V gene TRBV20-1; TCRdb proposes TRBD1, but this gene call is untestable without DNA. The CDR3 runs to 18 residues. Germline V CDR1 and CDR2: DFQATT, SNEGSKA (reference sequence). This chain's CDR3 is CSARAFSGSPVPSYEQYF.

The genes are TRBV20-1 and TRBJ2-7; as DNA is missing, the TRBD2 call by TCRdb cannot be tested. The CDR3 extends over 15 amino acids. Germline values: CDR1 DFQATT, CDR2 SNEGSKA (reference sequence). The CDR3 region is CSAQRLAGSQDEQYF.

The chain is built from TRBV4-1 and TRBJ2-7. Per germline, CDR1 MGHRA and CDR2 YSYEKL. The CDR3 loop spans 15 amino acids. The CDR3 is CASSPDSGGTYEQYF.

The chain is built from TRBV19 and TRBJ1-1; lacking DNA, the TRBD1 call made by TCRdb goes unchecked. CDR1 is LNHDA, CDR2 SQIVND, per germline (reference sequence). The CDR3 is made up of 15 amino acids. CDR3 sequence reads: CASSSGQTWGTEAFF.

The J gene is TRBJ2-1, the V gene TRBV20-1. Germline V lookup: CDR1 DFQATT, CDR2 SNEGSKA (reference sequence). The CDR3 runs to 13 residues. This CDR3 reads CSTYPSSYNEQFF.